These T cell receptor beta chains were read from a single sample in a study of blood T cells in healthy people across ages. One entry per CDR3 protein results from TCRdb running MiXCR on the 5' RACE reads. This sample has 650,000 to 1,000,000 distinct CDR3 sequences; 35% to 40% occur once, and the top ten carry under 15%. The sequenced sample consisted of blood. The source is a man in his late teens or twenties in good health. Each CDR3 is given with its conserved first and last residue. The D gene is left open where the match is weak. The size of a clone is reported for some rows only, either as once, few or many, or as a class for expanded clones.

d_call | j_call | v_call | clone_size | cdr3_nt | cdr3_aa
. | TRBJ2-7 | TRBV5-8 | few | TGTGCCAGCGACTATTCACCAGGCCTCTCCTACGAGCAGTACTTC | CASDYSPGLSYEQYF
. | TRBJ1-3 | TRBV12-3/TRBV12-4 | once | TGTGCCAGCAGTTCAGTTACTGGAAACACCATATATTTT | CASSSVTGNTIYF
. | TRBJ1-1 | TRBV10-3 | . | TGTGCCTCATCGTCGGGGGCCGGGACTGAAGCTTTCTTT | CASSSGAGTEAFF
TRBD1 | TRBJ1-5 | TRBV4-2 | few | TGTGCCAGCAGCCAGGGAGACAGGGGCAATCAGCCCCAGCATTTT | CASSQGDRGNQPQHF
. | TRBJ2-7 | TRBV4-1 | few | TGCGCCAGCAGCCTTCAGCCTACCTACGAGCAGTACTTC | CASSLQPTYEQYF
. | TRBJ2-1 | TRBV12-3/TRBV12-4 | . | TGTGCCAGCAGTTTAGCGGGAGTTTGGCATGAGCAGTTCTTC | CASSLAGVWHEQFF
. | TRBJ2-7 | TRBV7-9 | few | TGTGCCAGCAGCTTTATCGGCAGGGCCTACAATGAGCAGTACTTC | CASSFIGRAYNEQYF
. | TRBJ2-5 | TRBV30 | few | TGTGCCTGGAGTGTACGTGGTGGACATCTTGGGGAGACCCAGTACTTC | CAWSVRGGHLGETQYF
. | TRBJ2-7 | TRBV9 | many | TGTGCCAGCAGCGTAGAATCGGACTCCTACGAGCAGTACTTC | CASSVESDSYEQYF
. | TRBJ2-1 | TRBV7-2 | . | TGTGCCAGCCAATTGAATAGGTACAATGAGCAGTTCTTC | CASQLNRYNEQFF
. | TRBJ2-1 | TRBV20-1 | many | TGCAGTGCTAGAGATGGGCGGGGAGGCGATGAGCAGTTCTTC | CSARDGRGGDEQFF
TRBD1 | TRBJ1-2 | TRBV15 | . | TGTGCCACCAGCAGAGATGACTCGACAGGGGGATATGGCTACACCTTC | CATSRDDSTGGYGYTF
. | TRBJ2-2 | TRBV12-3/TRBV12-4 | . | TGTGCCAGCAGTTTATCGGCCACCGGGGAGCTGTTTTTT | CASSLSATGELFF